The subject of this entry is one T cell receptor beta chain. The CDR3 loop spans 14 amino acids. Trimming stripped 4 bases from V and 2 bases from J, with 8 bases between. CDR1 is SGHNT, CDR2 YENEEA, per germline. These data come from a study of blood T cell repertoires in COVID-19. Across the whole study: There were acute and convalescent COVID-19 samples, and they came from the United States, Italy and Spain. The analysed material was cDNA or gDNA that came from T cells, B-cell-depleted T cells, or PBMCs.

The authors' processing: Nucleated cell counts were estimated from reference gene primer amplification. Clones were read by immunoSEQ multiplex PCR, and TCRdb kept only the in-frame ones, dropping some. For V, J and clone size, that table is used; D and trimming come from the DNA. The data hold roughly 260,000 clones, with approximately 87% observed a single time. The TCR originated in a woman between 45 and 65 years old with acute or convalescent COVID-19. The material sequenced was peripheral blood. V is TRBV11-3 and J is TRBJ2-2; a possible D gene is TRBD1 (6 bases). The CDR3 DNA sequence: TGTGCCAGCAGCTCGGACAGAAACACCGGGGAGCTGTTTTTT. This sequence encodes CASSSDRNTGELFF.